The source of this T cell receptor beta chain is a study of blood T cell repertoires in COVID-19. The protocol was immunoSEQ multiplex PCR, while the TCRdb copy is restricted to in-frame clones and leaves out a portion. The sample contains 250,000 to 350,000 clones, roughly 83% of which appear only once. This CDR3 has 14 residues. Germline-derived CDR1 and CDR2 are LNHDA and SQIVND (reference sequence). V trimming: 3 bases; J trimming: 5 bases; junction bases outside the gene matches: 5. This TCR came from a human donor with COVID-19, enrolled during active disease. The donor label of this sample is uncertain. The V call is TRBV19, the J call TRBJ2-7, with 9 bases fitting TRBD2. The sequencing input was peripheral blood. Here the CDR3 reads CASSIMSSGNEQYF. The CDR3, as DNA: TGTGCCAGTAGTATTATGTCTAGCGGGAACGAGCAGTACTTC.